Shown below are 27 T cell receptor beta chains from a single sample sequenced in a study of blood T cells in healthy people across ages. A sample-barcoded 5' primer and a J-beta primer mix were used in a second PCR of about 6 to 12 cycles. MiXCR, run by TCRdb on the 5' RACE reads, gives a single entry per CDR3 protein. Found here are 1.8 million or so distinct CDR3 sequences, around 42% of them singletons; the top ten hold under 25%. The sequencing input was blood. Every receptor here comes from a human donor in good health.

CDR3 in amino acids: CASSWGTGAPNTEAFF. The CDR3 bases are TGCGCCAGCAGCTGGGGGACAGGGGCCCCAAACACTGAAGCTTTCTTT. V and J are TRBV5-1 and TRBJ1-1; TRBD1 matches 10 bases. The V and J ends lost 3 bases and 2 bases, in that order; junction bases with no gene match: 7. Germline assignment: CDR1 SGHRS and CDR2 YFSETQ. The CDR3 sequence is 16 residues long.

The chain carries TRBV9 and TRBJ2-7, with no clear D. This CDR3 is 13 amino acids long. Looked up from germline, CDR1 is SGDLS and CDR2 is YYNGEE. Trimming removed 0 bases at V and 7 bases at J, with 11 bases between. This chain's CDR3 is CASSVEKETEQYF. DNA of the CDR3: TGTGCCAGCAGCGTAGAAAAGGAAACGGAGCAGTACTTC.

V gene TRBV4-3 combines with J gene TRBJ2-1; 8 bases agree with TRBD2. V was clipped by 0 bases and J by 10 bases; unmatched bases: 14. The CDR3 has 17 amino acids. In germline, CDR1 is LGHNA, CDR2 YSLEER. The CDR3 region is CASSQDTSLAGLGEQFF. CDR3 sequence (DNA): TGCGCCAGCAGCCAAGACACCTCCCTAGCGGGTCTTGGGGAGCAGTTCTTC.

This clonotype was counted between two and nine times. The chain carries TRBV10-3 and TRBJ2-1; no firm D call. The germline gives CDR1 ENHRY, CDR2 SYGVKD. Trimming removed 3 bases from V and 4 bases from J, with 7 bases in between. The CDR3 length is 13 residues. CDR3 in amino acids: CAISEGRYNEQFF. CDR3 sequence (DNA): TGTGCCATCAGTGAAGGCAGGTACAATGAGCAGTTCTTC.

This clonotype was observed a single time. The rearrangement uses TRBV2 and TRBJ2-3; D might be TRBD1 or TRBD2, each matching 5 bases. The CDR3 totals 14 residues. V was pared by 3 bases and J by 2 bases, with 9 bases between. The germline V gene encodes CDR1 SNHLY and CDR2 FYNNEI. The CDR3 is CASSDEGNTDTQYF. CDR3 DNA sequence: TGTGCCAGCAGTGATGAGGGGAACACAGATACGCAGTATTTT.

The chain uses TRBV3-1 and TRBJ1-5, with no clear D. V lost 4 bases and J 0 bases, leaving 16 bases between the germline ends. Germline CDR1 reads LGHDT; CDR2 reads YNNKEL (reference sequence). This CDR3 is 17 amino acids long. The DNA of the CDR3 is TGTGCCAGCAGCCGTATTCCGAGACTGAATAGCAATCAGCCCCAGCATTTT. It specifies CASSRIPRLNSNQPQHF.

The CDR3 is CASSPGTSNGYTF. The CDR3 DNA reads TGTGCCAGCTCACCGGGGACATCCAATGGCTACACCTTC. The V gene is TRBV18, the J gene TRBJ1-2; D is perhaps TRBD1 (6 bases). The CDR3 is 13 amino acids. Per the germline V gene, CDR1 is KGHSH and CDR2 is LQKENI. Trimming removed 3 bases at V and 6 bases at J, with 11 bases between.

The CDR3 DNA sequence: TGCGCCAGCAGCCAAGAAGAACTGGCCTATGGCTACACCTTC. Encoded protein: CASSQEELAYGYTF. The chain is built from TRBV4-1 and TRBJ1-2; D remains unclear. The CDR3 has 14 residues. Germline CDR1 is MGHRA and CDR2 is YSYEKL. Between the trimmed V and J ends, which lost 0 bases and 4 bases, there was a span of 9 bases.

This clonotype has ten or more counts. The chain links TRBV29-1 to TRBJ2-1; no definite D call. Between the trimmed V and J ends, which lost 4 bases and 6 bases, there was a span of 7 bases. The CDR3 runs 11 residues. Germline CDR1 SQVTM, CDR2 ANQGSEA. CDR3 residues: CSVAISNEQFF. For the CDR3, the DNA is TGCAGCGTTGCAATTTCCAATGAGCAGTTCTTC.

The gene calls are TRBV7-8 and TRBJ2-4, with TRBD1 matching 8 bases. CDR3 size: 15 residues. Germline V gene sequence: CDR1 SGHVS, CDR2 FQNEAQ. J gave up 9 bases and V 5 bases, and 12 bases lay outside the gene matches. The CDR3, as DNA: TGTGCCAGCAGCCCGACCAGGGGGCGAAGAGGCATTCAGTACTTC. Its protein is CASSPTRGRRGIQYF. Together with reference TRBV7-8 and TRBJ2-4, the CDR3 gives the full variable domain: GAGVSQSPRYKVAKRGQDVALRCDPISGHVSLFWYQQALGQGPEFLTYFQNEAQLDKSGLPSDRFFAERPEGSVSTLKIQRTQQEDSAVYLCASSPTRGRRGIQYFGAGTRLSVL.

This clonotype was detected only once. CDR3 sequence (DNA): TGCAGTGCTGGCCGACTAGCGGGGGGCCTCTACGAGCAGTACTTC. This gives the protein CSAGRLAGGLYEQYF. The chain joins TRBV20-1 to TRBJ2-7; TRBD2 agrees at 13 bases. J was trimmed by 3 bases and V by 5 bases; bases with no gene match: 7. The CDR3 has 15 residues. The germline V gene has CDR1 DFQATT and CDR2 SNEGSKA (reference sequence).

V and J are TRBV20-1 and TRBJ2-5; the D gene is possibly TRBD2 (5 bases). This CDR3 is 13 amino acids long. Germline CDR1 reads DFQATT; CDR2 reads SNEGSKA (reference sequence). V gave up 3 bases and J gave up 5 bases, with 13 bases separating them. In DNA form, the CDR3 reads TGCAGTGCTAGGTCCACCCGCGGGGAGACCCAGTACTTC. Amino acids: CSARSTRGETQYF.

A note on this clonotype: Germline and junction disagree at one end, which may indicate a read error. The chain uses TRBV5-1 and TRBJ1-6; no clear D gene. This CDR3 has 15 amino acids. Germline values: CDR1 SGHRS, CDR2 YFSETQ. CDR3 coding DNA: TGCGCCAGCAGCTTGGGGTTATCCTATAATTCACCCCCCCACTTT. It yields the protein CASSLGLSYNSPPHF.

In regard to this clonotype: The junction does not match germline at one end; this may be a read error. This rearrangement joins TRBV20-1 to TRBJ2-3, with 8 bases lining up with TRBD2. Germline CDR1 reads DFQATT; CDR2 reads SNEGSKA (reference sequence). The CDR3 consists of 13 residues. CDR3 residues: CSARAGEKDTQYF. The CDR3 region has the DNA TGCAGTGCAAGAGCGGGGGAGAAGGATACGCAGTATTTT.

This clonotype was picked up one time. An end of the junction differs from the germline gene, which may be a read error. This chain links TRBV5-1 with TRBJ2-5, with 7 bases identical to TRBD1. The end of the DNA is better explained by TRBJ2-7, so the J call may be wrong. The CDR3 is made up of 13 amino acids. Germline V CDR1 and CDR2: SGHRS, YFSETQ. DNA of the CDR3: TGCGCCGGCAGCAAGGGACAGATTGTCGAGCAGTACTTC. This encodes CAGSKGQIVEQYF.

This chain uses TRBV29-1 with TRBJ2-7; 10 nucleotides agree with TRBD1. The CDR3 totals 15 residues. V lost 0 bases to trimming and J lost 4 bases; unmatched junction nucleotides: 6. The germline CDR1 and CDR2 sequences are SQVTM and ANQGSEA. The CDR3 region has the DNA TGCAGCGTTGAAGAGCTGACAGGGGGCTATTACGAGCAGTACTTC. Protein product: CSVEELTGGYYEQYF.

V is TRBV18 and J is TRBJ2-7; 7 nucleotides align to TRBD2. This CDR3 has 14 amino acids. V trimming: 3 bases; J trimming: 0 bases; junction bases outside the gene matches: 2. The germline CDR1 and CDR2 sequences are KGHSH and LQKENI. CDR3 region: CASSPERDSYEQYF. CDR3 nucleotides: TGTGCCAGCTCACCGGAGCGGGACTCCTACGAGCAGTACTTC.

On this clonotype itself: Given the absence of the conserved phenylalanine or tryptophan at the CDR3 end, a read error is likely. The DNA for the CDR3 is TGCACCAGCAGCTCGGGACCTACTAGCACAGATACGCAGTATGTT. This gives the protein CTSSSGPTSTDTQYV. The gene calls are TRBV5-1 and TRBJ2-3; D tentatively fits TRBD1 or TRBD2 (5 bases each). The CDR3 covers 15 residues. Germline lookup yields CDR1 SGHRS and CDR2 YFSETQ.

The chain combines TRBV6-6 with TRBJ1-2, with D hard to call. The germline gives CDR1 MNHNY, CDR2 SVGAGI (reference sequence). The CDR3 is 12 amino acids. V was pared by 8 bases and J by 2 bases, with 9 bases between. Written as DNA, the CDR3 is TGTGCCAGCGGTGTCGGGAACTATGGCTACACCTTC. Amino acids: CASGVGNYGYTF.

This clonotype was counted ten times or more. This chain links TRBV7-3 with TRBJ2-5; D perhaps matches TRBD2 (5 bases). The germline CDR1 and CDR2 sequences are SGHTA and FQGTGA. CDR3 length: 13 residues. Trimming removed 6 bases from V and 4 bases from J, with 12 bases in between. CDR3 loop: CASSGTSSETQYF. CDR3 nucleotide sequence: TGTGCCAGCAGTGGTACTAGTTCAGAGACCCAGTACTTC.

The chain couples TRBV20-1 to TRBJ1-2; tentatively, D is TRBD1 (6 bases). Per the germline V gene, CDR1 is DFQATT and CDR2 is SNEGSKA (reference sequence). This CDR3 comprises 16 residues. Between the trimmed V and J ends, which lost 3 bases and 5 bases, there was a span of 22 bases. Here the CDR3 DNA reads TGCAGTGCTAGCGAAGGACAGCGCCTATACCCTTATGGCTACACCTTC. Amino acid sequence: CSASEGQRLYPYGYTF.

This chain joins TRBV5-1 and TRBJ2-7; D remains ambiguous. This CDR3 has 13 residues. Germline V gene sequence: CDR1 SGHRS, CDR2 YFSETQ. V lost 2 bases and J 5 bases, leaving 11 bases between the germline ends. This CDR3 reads CASSLGQIHEQYF. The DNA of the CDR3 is TGCGCCAGCAGCTTAGGGCAGATCCACGAGCAGTACTTC. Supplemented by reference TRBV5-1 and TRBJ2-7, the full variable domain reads KAGVTQTPRYLIKTRGQQVTLSCSPISGHRSVSWYQQTPGQGLQFLFEYFSETQRNKGNFPGRFSGRQFSNSRSEMNVSTLELGDSALYLCASSLGQIHEQYFGPGTRLTVT.

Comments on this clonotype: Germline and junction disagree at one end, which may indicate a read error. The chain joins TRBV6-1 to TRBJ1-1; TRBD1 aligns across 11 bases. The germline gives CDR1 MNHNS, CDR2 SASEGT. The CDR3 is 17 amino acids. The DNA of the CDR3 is TGTGCCAGCAGTGAAGCGGACAGGGGGCTGGTGAGAACTGGAGCTTTCTTT. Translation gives CASSEADRGLVRTGAFF.

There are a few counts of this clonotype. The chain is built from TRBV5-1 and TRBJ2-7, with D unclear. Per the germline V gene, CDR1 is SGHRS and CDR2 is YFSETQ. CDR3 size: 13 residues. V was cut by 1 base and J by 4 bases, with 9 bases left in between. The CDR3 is CASSLRSGYEQYF. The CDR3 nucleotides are TGCGCCAGCAGCTTGCGTTCCGGGTACGAGCAGTACTTC.

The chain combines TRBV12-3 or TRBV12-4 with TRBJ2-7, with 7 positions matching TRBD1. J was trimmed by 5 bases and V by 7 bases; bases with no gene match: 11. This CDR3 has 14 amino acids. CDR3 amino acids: CASTRQGFNHEQYF. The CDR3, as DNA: TGTGCCAGCACCCGACAGGGTTTCAACCACGAGCAGTACTTC.

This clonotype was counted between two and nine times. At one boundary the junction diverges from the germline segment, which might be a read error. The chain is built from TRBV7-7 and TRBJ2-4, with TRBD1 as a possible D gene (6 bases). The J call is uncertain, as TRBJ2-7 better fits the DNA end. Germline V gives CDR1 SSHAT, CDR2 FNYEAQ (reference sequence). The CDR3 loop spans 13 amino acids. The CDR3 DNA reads TGTGCTAGCAGCGTCGGGACATTCACCGAGCAGTACTTC. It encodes CASSVGTFTEQYF.

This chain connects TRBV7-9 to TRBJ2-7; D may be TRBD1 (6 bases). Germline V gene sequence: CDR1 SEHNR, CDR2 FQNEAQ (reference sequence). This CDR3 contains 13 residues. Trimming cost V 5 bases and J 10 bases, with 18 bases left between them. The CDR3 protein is CASSTESRDTQYF. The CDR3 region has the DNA TGTGCCAGCAGCACCGAAAGCCGGGACACCCAGTACTTC.